These 26 T cell receptor beta chains came from one sample sequenced in a study of T cells in Graves' hyperthyroidism and ophthalmopathy. TCR beta CDR3 sequences were amplified from RNA transcripts. The TCR CDR3 was amplified in a first-round RT-PCR using the HTBI primer set. TCRdb reprocessed the multiplex PCR reads with MiXCR, giving one entry per CDR3 protein. The sample shows under 350,000 distinct CDR3 sequences, approximately 17% of them seen only once. Sequences were obtained from blood. The receptors were gathered from a woman aged 55-70 years with Graves' ophthalmopathy.

At least ten counts were recorded for this clonotype. The CDR3 sequence: CASSQHNVPNYGYTF. The CDR3 DNA reads TGTGCCAGCAGCCAGCACAACGTTCCTAACTATGGCTACACCTTC. V is TRBV3-1 and J is TRBJ1-2; D not certain. V was cut by 3 bases and J by 0 bases, with 11 bases left in between. CDR3 length equals 15 residues. Germline CDR1 reads LGHDT; CDR2 reads YNNKEL (reference sequence).

This clonotype showed up many times. The CDR3 loop is CASSISGGGRREQFF. CDR3 DNA: TGCGCCAGCAGCATCTCCGGGGGGGGTCGGAGGGAGCAGTTCTTC. The chain carries TRBV5-1 and TRBJ2-1, with TRBD2 matching over 8 bases. This CDR3 is built from 15 residues. Germline assignment: CDR1 SGHRS and CDR2 YFSETQ. V gave up 4 bases and J gave up 10 bases; unmatched junction bases: 13.

This clonotype occurred many times. The chain is built from TRBV4-3 and TRBJ1-6, with D perhaps matching TRBD1 (5 bases). The V and J ends lost 0 bases and 7 bases respectively, with 16 bases between them. Per the germline V gene, CDR1 is LGHNA and CDR2 is YSLEER. The CDR3 has 17 residues. The CDR3 spells CASSQDGRGGANSPLHF. The CDR3 nucleotides read TGCGCCAGCAGCCAAGATGGGCGGGGGGGAGCGAATTCACCCCTCCACTTT.

Ten or more counts support this clonotype. This chain links TRBV19 with TRBJ1-1, with a possible D match to TRBD1 (6 bases). V lost 7 bases and J lost 5, with 23 bases in between. Germline CDR1 is LNHDA and CDR2 is SQIVND (reference sequence). The length of the CDR3 is 16 residues. CDR3 bases: TGTGCCAGTACCTTACAGGGTGTCAGAACCTCAACTGAAGCTTTCTTT. It translates to CASTLQGVRTSTEAFF.

The chain has TRBV5-8 and TRBJ1-2; 8 bases line up with TRBD1. The germline V gene encodes CDR1 SGHTS and CDR2 YDEGEE. The CDR3 length is 15 residues. Unmatched junction bases numbered 8, after V lost 4 bases and J lost 3 bases. The CDR3, as DNA: TGTGCCAGCAGCGTTAACAGGGGGTCAGACTATGGCTACACCTTC. Its translation is CASSVNRGSDYGYTF.

This clonotype appeared many times. The J gene is TRBJ2-1, the V gene TRBV11-2; 8 bases fit TRBD2. The CDR3 runs to 14 residues. CDR1 SGHAT and CDR2 FQNNGV come from the germline V gene. The trim removed 3 bases at V and 6 bases at J, leaving 4 bases unmatched. DNA of the CDR3: TGTGCCAGCAGCTTCGACGGGGGGGCCAATGAGCAGTTCTTC. Translated, it gives CASSFDGGANEQFF.

Ten or more counts support this clonotype. The chain carries TRBV20-1 and TRBJ2-1; 11 positions match TRBD2. CDR1 is DFQATT, CDR2 SNEGSKA, per germline (reference sequence). Unmatched junction bases numbered 3, after V lost 4 bases and J lost 7 bases. CDR3 size: 13 residues. The CDR3 region is CSANLAGGNEQFF. The CDR3 DNA sequence: TGCAGTGCTAACCTAGCGGGAGGAAATGAGCAGTTCTTC.

The sample holds many counts of this clonotype. The rearrangement joins TRBV5-1 to TRBJ2-2, with 8 bases matching TRBD1. The CDR3 runs 15 residues. The V and J ends lost 4 bases and 5 bases, in that order; junction bases with no gene match: 7. Germline CDR1 and CDR2: SGHRS and YFSETQ. The CDR3 nucleotides read TGCGCCAGCAGCCGCGGACAGGGCAGGACCGGGGAGCTGTTTTTT. Translated, it gives CASSRGQGRTGELFF.

This clonotype has at least ten counts. This chain joins TRBV2 and TRBJ1-5; D call uncertain. Germline V lookup: CDR1 SNHLY, CDR2 FYNNEI. The CDR3 runs 13 residues. The ends were cut back, 3 bases at V and 2 bases at J, with 5 bases in the middle. The CDR3 spells CASSDERNQPQHF. In nucleotides, the CDR3 is TGTGCCAGCAGTGACGAACGCAATCAGCCCCAGCATTTT.

The V gene is TRBV18, the J gene TRBJ2-1; possibly TRBD1 for D (5 bases). The CDR3 loop spans 14 amino acids. Trimming shortened V by 3 bases and J by 7 bases, and 13 bases separated the two germline ends. Germline V lookup: CDR1 KGHSH, CDR2 LQKENI. The CDR3 loop reads CASSPFQGENEQFF. In DNA form, the CDR3 reads TGTGCCAGCTCACCCTTCCAGGGCGAAAATGAGCAGTTCTTC. The variable domain in full, completed from reference TRBV18 and TRBJ2-1, reads NAGVMQNPRHLVRRRGQEARLRCSPMKGHSHVYWYRQLPEEGLKFMVYLQKENIIDESGMPKERFSAEFPKEGPSILRIQQVVRGDSAAYFCASSPFQGENEQFFGPGTRLTVL.

This clonotype was counted many times. The chain employs TRBV28 and TRBJ2-3; possible D gene TRBD1, 7 bases. The CDR3 is 16 amino acids. V dropped 9 bases and J dropped 2 bases, with 21 bases sitting between them. CDR1 is MDHEN, CDR2 SYDVKM, per germline. This CDR3 reads CASIRQGGRYTDTQYF. The CDR3 DNA is TGTGCCAGTATACGGCAGGGGGGACGTTACACAGATACGCAGTATTTT.

The genes are TRBV6-2 or TRBV6-3 and TRBJ1-2; no reliable D call. V lost 5 bases and J 6 bases, leaving 16 bases between the germline ends. The germline V gene has CDR1 MNHEY and CDR2 SVGEGT. CDR3 length equals 14 residues. The CDR3 bases are TGTGCCAGCAGTGAAGCTAGGGCAGCCGATGGCTACACCTTC. The encoded protein is CASSEARAADGYTF.

This chain connects TRBV5-4 to TRBJ1-6; weak D call: TRBD1 (5 bases). V lost 4 bases and J 8 bases, leaving 10 bases between the germline ends. The CDR3 is made up of 13 amino acids. Germline CDR1 SGHNT, CDR2 YYREEE (reference sequence). DNA of the CDR3: TGTGCCAGCAGCCCCGGGACCTATTCACCCCTCCACTTT. It encodes CASSPGTYSPLHF.

With regard to this clonotype: Possible read error: a much larger clone is one base away. The V call is TRBV2, the J call TRBJ1-4; D not resolved. In germline, CDR1 is SNHLY, CDR2 FYNNEI. This CDR3 contains 13 residues. The CDR3 loop is CASKRAENEKLSF. CDR3 sequence (DNA): TGTGCCAGCAAGAGAGCTGAGAATGAAAAACTGTCTTTT.

This clonotype was counted many times. The V call is TRBV7-2, the J call TRBJ1-2, with TRBD1 identical over 12 bases. The CDR3 runs 18 residues. CDR1 and CDR2 from the germline V gene are SGHTA and FQGNSA. The J segment lost 4 bases and the V segment lost 7 bases, leaving 16 bases of the junction unmatched. The CDR3: CASTSPGTGGAFGYGYTF. DNA for the CDR3: TGTGCCAGCACTTCACCCGGGACAGGGGGCGCGTTCGGCTATGGCTACACCTTC.

The CDR3 here is CASSVEGTGYHSGNTIYF. CDR3 DNA: TGTGCCAGCAGCGTAGAGGGGACAGGCTACCACTCTGGAAACACCATATATTTT. V usage is TRBV9 and J usage is TRBJ1-3; 8 positions match TRBD1. This CDR3 has 18 residues. Germline values: CDR1 SGDLS, CDR2 YYNGEE. V was pared by 0 bases and J by 0 bases, with 8 bases of the junction left unmatched.

This clonotype was seen a handful of times. This sequence joins TRBV5-8 and TRBJ2-3; TRBD1 or TRBD2 may be the D gene (5 bases each). The CDR3 length is 15 residues. V shed 4 bases and J shed 3 bases, with 15 bases lying between them. Germline lookup yields CDR1 SGHTS and CDR2 YDEGEE. The CDR3 DNA sequence: TGTGCCAGCAGCGGGCAGGGTGAGGGGACAGATACGCAGTATTTT. Amino acid sequence: CASSGQGEGTDTQYF. Variable domain in full (rest from reference TRBV5-8 and TRBJ2-3): EAGVTQSPTHLIKTRGQQATLRCSPISGHTSVYWYQQALGLGLQFLLWYDEGEERNRGNFPPRFSGRQFPNYSSELNVNALELEDSALYLCASSGQGEGTDTQYFGPGTRLTVL.

This clonotype was detected a few times. This rearrangement joins TRBV7-2 to TRBJ1-5; D is ambiguous. V was cut by 5 bases and J by 5 bases, with 10 bases left in between. The CDR3 loop spans 13 amino acids. Germline lookup yields CDR1 SGHTA and CDR2 FQGNSA. As DNA, the CDR3 is TGTGCCAGCAGCCCGGTACGTCATCAGCCCCAGCATTTT. Protein sequence: CASSPVRHQPQHF.

This clonotype has ten or more counts. This chain uses TRBV7-2 with TRBJ1-2; D is perhaps TRBD1 (5 bases). The CDR3 loop spans 15 amino acids. Germline V gene data show CDR1 as SGHTA and CDR2 as FQGNSA. V lost 4 bases, J lost 8 bases, and 20 bases lay in between. Here the CDR3 reads CASSSPGRDGRGYTF. CDR3 DNA: TGTGCCAGCAGCTCCCCCGGCCGGGACGGACGAGGCTACACCTTC.

This clonotype was observed a handful of times. This may come from a read error, since a much larger clone is one base off. V usage is TRBV20-1 and J usage is TRBJ1-3, with D possibly matching TRBD1 (5 bases). The CDR3 has 13 amino acids. CDR1 DFQATT and CDR2 SNEGSKA come from the germline V gene (reference sequence). CDR3: CGASTRAGNTIYF. CDR3 nucleotides: TGCGGTGCTAGCACCAGGGCTGGAAACACCATATATTTT.

The rearrangement joins TRBV29-1 to TRBJ2-2; 7 positions match TRBD1. Germline V gives CDR1 SQVTM, CDR2 ANQGSEA. The V gene end was trimmed by 2 bases and the J gene end by 3 bases; junction bases not matched to a gene: 6. This CDR3 has 15 amino acids. CDR3 protein: CSVEIGQEYTGELFF. The CDR3 DNA sequence: TGCAGCGTTGAAATTGGACAGGAATACACCGGGGAGCTGTTTTTT.

This clonotype was seen ten or more times. The chain uses TRBV7-2 and TRBJ2-7; 10 bases fit TRBD1. CDR3 size: 14 residues. With 8 bases clipped from V and 3 bases from J, the junction kept 7 bases outside the gene matches. Per the germline V gene, CDR1 is SGHTA and CDR2 is FQGNSA. The chain's CDR3 is CASGAGTGVYEQYF. The CDR3, as DNA: TGTGCCAGCGGAGCCGGGACAGGGGTCTACGAGCAGTACTTC.

This clonotype occurred a few times. This chain joins TRBV12-3 or TRBV12-4 and TRBJ2-7; D is unclear. Trimming removed 3 bases from V and 0 bases from J, with 3 bases in between. The CDR3 loop spans 12 amino acids. In DNA, the CDR3 is TGTGCCAGCAGTTTTGGCTCCTACGAGCAGTACTTC. Translated: CASSFGSYEQYF.

This clonotype has at least ten counts. The V call is TRBV2, the J call TRBJ2-3, with TRBD1 as a possible D gene (5 bases). Germline loops: CDR1 SNHLY, CDR2 FYNNEI. The CDR3 length is 15 residues. V was pared by 3 bases and J by 2 bases, with 12 bases between. The CDR3 loop reads CASSDQDTSTDTQYF. DNA of the CDR3: TGTGCCAGCAGTGATCAGGACACATCCACAGATACGCAGTATTTT.

CDR3 sequence reads: CASRLGGTANTEAFF. The CDR3 DNA follows: TGTGCCAGCAGACTAGGGGGGACAGCGAACACTGAAGCTTTCTTT. The chain joins TRBV13 to TRBJ1-1, with 7 bases lining up with TRBD1. The V segment lost 6 bases and the J segment 1 base; nucleotides outside the gene matches: 8. This CDR3 comprises 15 residues. Germline-derived CDR1 and CDR2 are PRHDT and FYEKMQ (reference sequence).

There are many counts of this clonotype. CDR3 residues: CASSLKWTETQYF. In nucleotides, the CDR3 is TGTGCCAGCAGCTTAAAATGGACGGAGACCCAGTACTTC. The chain links TRBV7-2 to TRBJ2-5; D is uncertain. CDR1 and CDR2 (germline): SGHTA, FQGNSA. The CDR3 is 13 residues long. V lost 2 bases and J 5 bases, leaving 9 bases between the germline ends.